One sample yielded the 15 T cell receptor beta chains listed below, sequenced in a study of identical twins. TCRdb re-derived calls from the 5' RACE reads in MiXCR, one entry per CDR3 protein. Of approximately 500,000 distinct CDR3 sequences in the sample, approximately 14% are singletons; the top ten hold roughly 0.46%. These data also featured in a second study, about yellow fever vaccine responses in identical twins.

Sequencing was performed on CD4+ T cells sorted from blood. The receptors derive from a woman younger than 30 in good health.

V gene TRBV4-1 combines with J gene TRBJ2-5, with 9 bases fitting TRBD1. The V gene end was trimmed by 1 base and the J gene end by 3 bases; junction bases not matched to a gene: 6. There are 16 residues in the CDR3. CDR1 and CDR2 (germline): MGHRA, YSYEKL. CDR3 loop: CASSQVQGAYEETQYF. CDR3 DNA: TGCGCCAGCAGCCAAGTACAGGGGGCCTATGAAGAGACCCAGTACTTC.

The rearrangement uses TRBV20-1 and TRBJ2-7; D gene unclear. Trimming took 3 bases from V and 0 from J, leaving 12 bases between them. Germline CDR1 reads DFQATT; CDR2 reads SNEGSKA (reference sequence). The CDR3 totals 14 residues. The CDR3 DNA is TGCAGTGCTAGGGCGCACGGGCCCTCCTACGAGCAGTACTTC. Amino acids: CSARAHGPSYEQYF.

The rearrangement uses TRBV5-6 and TRBJ2-7; 8 positions agree with TRBD1. Germline trimming cut 4 bases from V and 4 bases from J; bases unmatched to any gene: 16. The V gene's germline CDR1 is SGHDT and CDR2 YYEEEE. CDR3 length equals 17 residues. CDR3 protein: CASSRRDRQRYNYEQYV. CDR3 sequence (DNA): TGTGCCAGCAGCCGCCGGGACAGGCAAAGATACAATTACGAGCAGTACGTC.

The J gene is TRBJ2-5, the V gene TRBV4-1; no clear D gene. CDR1 is MGHRA and CDR2 is YSYEKL in the germline V gene. The CDR3 consists of 14 residues. Trimming removed 1 base at V and 5 bases at J, with 11 bases between. DNA for the CDR3: TGCGCCAGCAGCCAAGTGATCTTTCAGGAGACCCAGTACTTC. Translation gives CASSQVIFQETQYF.

This clonotype was seen a handful of times. For the CDR3, the DNA is TGCAGTGCTAGAGTTTTGGGACAGGTCTATGGCTACACCTTC. Translating it yields CSARVLGQVYGYTF. The chain carries TRBV20-1 and TRBJ1-2; TRBD1 matches 8 bases. The CDR3 spans 14 residues. Germline lookup yields CDR1 DFQATT and CDR2 SNEGSKA (reference sequence). With V trimmed by 1 base and J by 4 bases, 5 bases remained unmatched.

This clonotype was seen a few times. The chain joins TRBV20-1 to TRBJ1-2, with D possibly matching TRBD1 (5 bases). V lost 6 bases to trimming and J lost 0 bases, with 14 bases between them. This CDR3 region has 14 residues. Germline-derived CDR1 and CDR2 are DFQATT and SNEGSKA (reference sequence). CDR3 in DNA: TGCAGTGCCACAGGCAGGTTAGCTAACTATGGCTACACCTTC. This translates into CSATGRLANYGYTF.

This chain uses TRBV12-3 or TRBV12-4 with TRBJ2-5; perhaps TRBD1 as D (5 bases). The CDR3 totals 14 residues. Trimming took off 3 bases at V and 3 bases at J, with 11 bases between the two ends. CDR3 amino acids: CASSFDRRKETQYF. The CDR3 nucleotides read TGTGCCAGCAGTTTCGACAGAAGAAAAGAGACCCAGTACTTC.

This clonotype was seen only a few times. The chain uses TRBV5-1 and TRBJ2-7; D is unclear. The CDR3 is made up of 15 amino acids. V lost 0 bases, J lost 5 bases, and 15 bases lay in between. Germline lookup yields CDR1 SGHRS and CDR2 YFSETQ. This chain's CDR3 is CASSLAVERVDEQYF. The CDR3 nucleotides are TGCGCCAGCAGCTTGGCCGTAGAGAGAGTGGACGAGCAGTACTTC. Variable domain in full (rest from reference TRBV5-1 and TRBJ2-7): KAGVTQTPRYLIKTRGQQVTLSCSPISGHRSVSWYQQTPGQGLQFLFEYFSETQRNKGNFPGRFSGRQFSNSRSEMNVSTLELGDSALYLCASSLAVERVDEQYFGPGTRLTVT.

J is TRBJ2-3 and V is TRBV5-1, with D hard to call. This CDR3 has 15 residues. Trimming removed 0 bases from V and 2 bases from J, with 10 bases in between. Germline V CDR1 and CDR2: SGHRS, YFSETQ. The CDR3 is CASSLELRHTDTQYF. The CDR3 coding sequence is TGCGCCAGCAGCTTGGAATTAAGACACACAGATACGCAGTATTTT. The whole variable domain, remainder taken from reference TRBV5-1 and TRBJ2-3, is KAGVTQTPRYLIKTRGQQVTLSCSPISGHRSVSWYQQTPGQGLQFLFEYFSETQRNKGNFPGRFSGRQFSNSRSEMNVSTLELGDSALYLCASSLELRHTDTQYFGPGTRLTVL.

The table lists this clonotype with many counts. The V and J genes are TRBV12-3 or TRBV12-4 and TRBJ2-3; the D is unclear. The ends were cut back, 6 bases at V and 6 bases at J, with 13 bases in the middle. The CDR3 contains 13 residues. CDR3 nucleotides: TGTGCCAGCAGGAGCGTACGGGCCGATACGCAGTATTTT. Amino acids: CASRSVRADTQYF.

This chain links TRBV7-9 with TRBJ2-7, with TRBD1 matching over 7 bases. The CDR3 sequence is 15 residues long. Germline V gives CDR1 SEHNR, CDR2 FQNEAQ (reference sequence). V lost 4 bases, J lost 2 bases, and 8 bases stayed unmatched. The CDR3: CASSSGTEGTYEQYF. The CDR3, as DNA: TGTGCCAGCAGCTCCGGGACAGAAGGCACCTACGAGCAGTACTTC.

CDR3: CASLLSYGSNEQFF. The CDR3 coding sequence is TGCGCCAGCCTTCTTAGTTATGGGTCAAATGAGCAGTTCTTC. The chain has TRBV5-1 and TRBJ2-1; no definite D call. Germline V CDR1 and CDR2: SGHRS, YFSETQ. V was shortened by 7 bases and J by 7 bases, with 18 bases between the two germline ends. There are 14 residues in the CDR3.

This clonotype showed up just a few times. This sequence joins TRBV12-3 or TRBV12-4 and TRBJ1-2; 8 bases fit TRBD1. This CDR3 is 14 amino acids long. The V segment lost 3 bases and the J segment 7 bases; nucleotides outside the gene matches: 7. CDR3 sequence reads: CASSFGTGKIGYTF. The CDR3 DNA is TGTGCCAGCAGTTTCGGGACAGGAAAAATTGGCTACACCTTC.

The chain is built from TRBV4-3 and TRBJ2-5; TRBD2 matches 13 bases. CDR1 is LGHNA and CDR2 is YSLEER in the germline V gene. V was clipped by 7 bases and J by 7 bases; unmatched bases: 6. CDR3 length: 14 residues. Here the CDR3 reads CASTGLAGVGTQYF. The DNA of the CDR3 is TGCGCCAGCACCGGACTAGCGGGGGTCGGGACCCAGTACTTC.

The V gene is TRBV5-1, the J gene TRBJ2-3; D not resolved. Trimming took off 3 bases at V and 1 base at J, with 9 bases between the two ends. This CDR3 contains 14 residues. The germline V gene encodes CDR1 SGHRS and CDR2 YFSETQ. As DNA, the CDR3 is TGCGCCAGCAGCTCAACGGTGGGCACAGATACGCAGTATTTT. Residues: CASSSTVGTDTQYF.